The 25 T cell receptor beta chains given below trace back to one sample, sequenced in a study of T cell responses to AZD1222 COVID-19 vaccine. Only in-frame clones appear in the TCRdb table, and some are missing; sequencing was by immunoSEQ multiplex PCR. This sample carries around 96,000 clones, approximately 86% of them seen once, and the ten largest clones take about 6%. Sequenced here: peripheral blood, sampled 28 days after the second AZD1222 dose. These receptors were collected from an adult who received the AZD1222 COVID-19 vaccine.

V usage is TRBV7-9 and J usage is TRBJ2-7, with 9 bases fitting TRBD1. This CDR3 is built from 16 residues. Germline trimming cut 0 bases from V and 1 base from J; bases unmatched to any gene: 4. The germline V gene has CDR1 SEHNR and CDR2 FQNEAQ (reference sequence). Here the CDR3 reads CASSLAGTGLSYEQYF. The CDR3 DNA reads TGTGCCAGCAGCTTAGCCGGGACAGGGCTATCCTACGAGCAGTACTTC.

The J gene is TRBJ2-7, the V gene TRBV18; 8 nucleotides agree with TRBD1. There are 14 residues in the CDR3. The trim removed 3 bases at V and 7 bases at J, leaving 8 bases unmatched. Germline V lookup: CDR1 KGHSH, CDR2 LQKENI. The CDR3, as DNA: TGTGCCAGCTCACCCGACCAGGGGGCTGGAGAGCAGTACTTC. The encoded protein is CASSPDQGAGEQYF.

The chain is built from TRBV12-3 or TRBV12-4 and TRBJ1-2, with D uncertain. Trimming pared 8 bases from V and 8 bases from J, leaving 15 bases between. There are 12 residues in the CDR3. The CDR3 DNA follows: TGTGCCAGCCGTGACGGCCTCCTGGGCTACACCTTC. The encoded protein is CASRDGLLGYTF.

This chain uses TRBV25-1 with TRBJ2-7; 9 bases line up with TRBD1. The CDR3 has 16 amino acids. J was trimmed by 3 bases and V by 2 bases; bases with no gene match: 8. CDR1 is MGHDK, CDR2 SYGVNS, per germline. The CDR3 DNA reads as TGTGCCAGCAGTGAACCTGGGACAGGGAAAGTCTACGAGCAGTACTTC. Translating it yields CASSEPGTGKVYEQYF.

The sample holds one count of this clone. The chain carries TRBV18 and TRBJ1-4, with D possibly matching TRBD1 (5 bases). The CDR3 covers 15 residues. Trimming pared 5 bases from V and 6 bases from J, leaving 16 bases between. The germline V gene has CDR1 KGHSH and CDR2 LQKENI. The CDR3 DNA reads as TGTGCCAGCTCAGGGACGAGAGGGGAGTATGAAAAACTGTTTTTT. Amino acid sequence: CASSGTRGEYEKLFF.

V and J are TRBV5-1 and TRBJ2-7; 8 bases are shared with TRBD1. V was pared by 5 bases and J by 3 bases, with 10 bases of the junction left unmatched. Germline V gene data show CDR1 as SGHRS and CDR2 as YFSETQ. This CDR3 spans 15 amino acids. The DNA for the CDR3 is TGCGCCAGCAGAAATGACAGGGGTTTTAGCTACGAGCAGTACTTC. Translated, it gives CASRNDRGFSYEQYF.

The chain combines TRBV5-8 with TRBJ1-6; the match to TRBD1 covers 9 bases. This CDR3 comprises 15 residues. Losses at the gene ends were 4 bases for V and 13 bases for J; bases not matched to a gene: 12. The V gene's germline CDR1 is SGHTS and CDR2 YDEGEE. The CDR3 sequence: CASSGPRTGEMPLHF. The CDR3 nucleotides read TGTGCCAGCAGCGGGCCGAGGACAGGGGAGATGCCCCTCCACTTT.

This chain uses TRBV2 with TRBJ1-5; D gene uncertain. The CDR3 spans 14 residues. Trimming removed 5 bases from V and 0 bases from J, with 8 bases in between. Per the germline V gene, CDR1 is SNHLY and CDR2 is FYNNEI. In DNA, the CDR3 is TGTGCCAGCAGTCGGCAGATTAGCAATCAGCCCCAGCATTTT. It encodes CASSRQISNQPQHF.

The J gene is TRBJ2-1, the V gene TRBV10-2; TRBD2 is a possible D gene (5 bases). Trimming took off 3 bases at V and 9 bases at J, with 12 bases between the two ends. The CDR3 spans 13 residues. Germline V gives CDR1 WSHSY, CDR2 SAAADI. The CDR3 nucleotides are TGCGCCAGCAGTGACCCGGGAAAGGGTGAGCAGTTCTTC. It translates to CASSDPGKGEQFF.

The J gene is TRBJ1-2, the V gene TRBV7-2; 7 bases match TRBD1. This CDR3 comprises 14 residues. From germline, CDR1 is SGHTA and CDR2 FQGNSA. Losses at the gene ends were 1 base for V and 5 bases for J; bases not matched to a gene: 4. Here the CDR3 reads CASSLDRGGYGYTF. CDR3 sequence (DNA): TGTGCCAGCAGCTTAGACAGGGGCGGATATGGCTACACCTTC.

The rearrangement uses TRBV3-1 (or the pseudogene TRBV3-2) and TRBJ2-3; 13 bases fit TRBD2. CDR1 is LGHDT, CDR2 YNNKEL, per germline (reference sequence). J gave up 2 bases and V 8 bases, and 1 base lay outside the gene matches. The CDR3 is 14 residues long. The CDR3 region is CASGTSGNTDTQYF. Written as DNA, the CDR3 is TGTGCCAGCGGGACTAGCGGGAACACAGATACGCAGTATTTT.

This sequence joins TRBV7-2 and TRBJ2-1; the D is unclear. This CDR3 is 12 amino acids long. V lost 4 bases to trimming and J lost 15 bases, with 16 bases between them. CDR1 and CDR2 (germline): SGHTA, FQGNSA. The CDR3 bases are TGTGCCAGCAGCTCGCGTGGAGAGAATTGGTTCTTC. Residues: CASSSRGENWFF. Full variable domain (remainder filled in from reference TRBV7-2 and TRBJ2-1): GAGVSQSPSNKVTEKGKDVELRCDPISGHTALYWYRQSLGQGLEFLIYFQGNSAPDKSGLPSDRFSAERTGGSVSTLTIQRTQQEDSAVYLCASSSRGENWFFGPGTRLTVL.

This clone was observed a few times. This sequence joins TRBV6-5 and TRBJ2-7; 7 nucleotides line up with TRBD1. This CDR3 region has 15 residues. The germline CDR1 and CDR2 sequences are MNHEY and SVGAGI. The V segment lost 5 bases and the J segment 2 bases; nucleotides outside the gene matches: 9. CDR3 residues: CASSTRKGAAYEQYF. The CDR3 nucleotides are TGTGCCAGCAGTACCCGGAAGGGGGCGGCCTACGAGCAGTACTTC.

The chain combines TRBV7-9 with TRBJ2-3, with no clear D. Germline CDR1 reads SEHNR; CDR2 reads FQNEAQ (reference sequence). The length of the CDR3 is 12 residues. V was cut by 5 bases and J by 0 bases, with 3 bases left in between. The CDR3 sequence: CASSPSTDTQYF. The CDR3 coding sequence is TGTGCCAGCAGCCCTAGCACAGATACGCAGTATTTT. The entire variable domain, with the rest obtained from reference TRBV7-9 and TRBJ2-3, is as follows: DTGVSQNPRHKITKRGQNVTFRCDPISEHNRLYWYRQTLGQGPEFLTYFQNEAQLEKSRLLSDRFSAERPKGSFSTLEIQRTEQGDSAMYLCASSPSTDTQYFGPGTRLTVL.

V usage is TRBV27 and J usage is TRBJ1-5; 9 bases are shared with TRBD1. Trimming at V came to 8 bases and at J to 1 base, leaving 12 bases not matched to a gene. This CDR3 is 17 amino acids long. From germline, CDR1 is MNHEY and CDR2 SMNVEV (reference sequence). CDR3 residues: CASETYRGLLSNQPQHF. CDR3 nucleotide sequence: TGTGCCAGCGAGACCTACAGGGGGCTCTTGAGCAATCAGCCCCAGCATTTT.

The chain carries TRBV10-2 and TRBJ2-1; D uncertain. The CDR3 is 15 amino acids. Trimming left V 2 bases short and J 0 bases short, with 8 bases between. CDR1 and CDR2 (germline): WSHSY, SAAADI. In DNA, the CDR3 is TGCGCCAGCAGTGAGACCCTGAGCTCCTACAATGAGCAGTTCTTC. This encodes CASSETLSSYNEQFF.

On this clone: No DNA is shown, since the ends of the CDR3 on it are uncertain; the CDR3 is the one TCRdb lists. The chain employs TRBV28 and TRBJ2-2; TRBD2 is taken as the D call from the table, unchecked against the DNA. Termini included, the CDR3 measures 12 amino acids. Germline V gene sequence: CDR1 MDHEN, CDR2 SYDVKM. CDR3 loop: CASSSSSRELFF.

V and J are TRBV28 and TRBJ2-1; 7 nucleotides match TRBD2. Germline CDR1 MDHEN, CDR2 SYDVKM. The CDR3 contains 17 residues. Losses at the gene ends were 6 bases for V and 5 bases for J; bases not matched to a gene: 16. The CDR3 is CASRPAGREAYNNEQFF. In nucleotides, the CDR3 is TGTGCCAGCAGACCTGCGGGGAGGGAGGCGTATAACAATGAGCAGTTCTTC.

J is TRBJ2-3 and V is TRBV3-1 (or the pseudogene TRBV3-2), with D unresolved. The CDR3 spans 13 residues. With 1 base removed from V and 5 bases from J, the gap between germline ends came to 7 bases. Per germline, CDR1 LGHDT and CDR2 YNNKEL (reference sequence). The CDR3 region is CASSQGAKDTQYF. CDR3 DNA: TGTGCCAGCAGCCAAGGGGCCAAAGATACGCAGTATTTT.

The chain has TRBV6-5 and TRBJ2-3; 10 bases map to TRBD2. Germline CDR1 and CDR2: MNHEY and SVGAGI. This CDR3 region has 16 residues. Unmatched junction bases numbered 12, after V lost 4 bases and J lost 8 bases. CDR3 sequence (DNA): TGTGCCAGCAGTTCCCTTAGCGGGGGGAATCTGGGTACGCAGTATTTT. Protein product: CASSSLSGGNLGTQYF.

This chain links TRBV7-2 with TRBJ2-3; weak D call: TRBD2 (6 bases). CDR3 length equals 15 residues. The V gene lost 4 bases and the J gene lost 1 base, with 12 bases spanning the gap. The germline V gene has CDR1 SGHTA and CDR2 FQGNSA. CDR3 region: CASSSTSSGTDTQYF. CDR3 in DNA: TGTGCCAGCAGCTCGACTAGTTCAGGCACAGATACGCAGTATTTT.

The chain links TRBV6-5 to TRBJ1-2; D is unresolved. The CDR3 runs to 11 residues. Per germline, CDR1 MNHEY and CDR2 SVGAGI. The ends were cut back, 8 bases at V and 5 bases at J, with 9 bases in the middle. Here the CDR3 DNA reads TGTGCCAGCGGCCTTTCTTATGGCTACACCTTC. As protein: CASGLSYGYTF.

The chain links TRBV28 to TRBJ1-6; 8 nucleotides line up with TRBD1. The V gene's germline CDR1 is MDHEN and CDR2 SYDVKM. This CDR3 is 12 amino acids long. The V segment lost 10 bases and the J segment 7 bases; nucleotides outside the gene matches: 3. Here the CDR3 reads CATWTGNSPLHF. CDR3 nucleotide sequence: TGTGCCACCTGGACAGGGAATTCACCCCTCCACTTT.

The chain couples TRBV19 to TRBJ1-5; possible D gene TRBD1, 5 bases. Trimming shortened V by 5 bases and J by 2 bases, and 13 bases separated the two germline ends. Germline V gene lookup returns CDR1 LNHDA and CDR2 SQIVND (reference sequence). The CDR3 contains 15 residues. The CDR3 DNA follows: TGTGCCAGTAGTGGGGCCCAGGGAGGCAATCAGCCCCAGCATTTT. This gives the protein CASSGAQGGNQPQHF.

The CDR3 region is CATSRLASYEQYF. CDR3 DNA: TGTGCCACCAGCAGACTAGCGTCCTACGAGCAGTACTTC. The chain combines TRBV15 with TRBJ2-7; D perhaps matches TRBD2 (6 bases). This CDR3 region has 13 residues. Germline lookup yields CDR1 LNHNV and CDR2 YYDKDF (reference sequence). With 2 bases removed from V and 1 base from J, the gap between germline ends came to 6 bases. The whole variable domain, filled in from reference TRBV15 and TRBJ2-7, reads DAMVIQNPRYQVTQFGKPVTLSCSQTLNHNVMYWYQQKSSQAPKLLFHYYDKDFNNEADTPDNFQSRRPNTSFCFLDIRSPGLGDTAMYLCATSRLASYEQYFGPGTRLTVT.